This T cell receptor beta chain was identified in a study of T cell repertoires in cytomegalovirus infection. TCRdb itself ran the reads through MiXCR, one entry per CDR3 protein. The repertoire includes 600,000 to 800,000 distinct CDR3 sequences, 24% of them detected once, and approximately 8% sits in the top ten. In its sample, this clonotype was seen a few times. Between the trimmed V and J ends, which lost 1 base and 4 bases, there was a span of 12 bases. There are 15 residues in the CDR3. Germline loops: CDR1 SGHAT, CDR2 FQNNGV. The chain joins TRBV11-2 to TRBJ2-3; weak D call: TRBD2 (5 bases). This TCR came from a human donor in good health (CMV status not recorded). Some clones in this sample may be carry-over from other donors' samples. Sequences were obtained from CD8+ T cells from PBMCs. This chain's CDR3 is CASSLGPNSADTQYF. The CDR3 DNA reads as TGTGCCAGCAGCTTAGGTCCCAATAGCGCAGATACGCAGTATTTT.